The 20 T cell receptor beta chains listed next were all sequenced from one sample in a study of PD-1 blockade in classical Hodgkin lymphoma. Each patient experienced a relapse that followed autologous stem cell transplantation, and brentuximab vedotin exposure varied. Sequencing was performed with immunoSEQ multiplex PCR; in TCRdb, only in-frame clones are kept and a portion is missing. Of about 110,000 clones listed, roughly nine tenths are singletons. This material consisted of peripheral blood mononuclear cells (PBMCs), taken before the second cycle of nivolumab. Receptor source: a human donor with classical Hodgkin lymphoma.

On this clone itself: Other DNA sequences in this sample translate to the same CDR3. V gene TRBV5-1 combines with J gene TRBJ2-7; TRBD2 aligns across 8 bases. CDR3 length equals 15 residues. The germline V gene has CDR1 SGHRS and CDR2 YFSETQ. The V segment lost 5 bases and the J segment 4 bases; nucleotides outside the gene matches: 11. The CDR3 DNA is TGCGCCAGCAGTGTGACTAGCGAGCATCTTTACGAGCAGTACTTC. Its translation is CASSVTSEHLYEQYF.

This chain links TRBV5-1 with TRBJ2-3; D could derive from TRBD1 or TRBD2 (6 bases each). Per the germline V gene, CDR1 is SGHRS and CDR2 is YFSETQ. V lost 6 bases to trimming and J lost 1 base, with 9 bases between them. This CDR3 has 13 residues. CDR3 sequence: CASTEGGTDTQYF. The CDR3 DNA sequence: TGCGCCAGCACGGAGGGGGGCACAGATACGCAGTATTTT.

The chain recombines TRBV5-6 with TRBJ2-7; D perhaps matches TRBD2 (5 bases). Germline assignment: CDR1 SGHDT and CDR2 YYEEEE. The germline V and J ends were trimmed by 2 bases and 7 bases, with 25 bases remaining between them. The CDR3 has 17 amino acids. The CDR3, as DNA: TGTGCCAGCAGCTTATTCGCCACGAGGCACCTAACGGGGGAGCAGTACTTC. Residues: CASSLFATRHLTGEQYF. Together with reference TRBV5-6 and TRBJ2-7, the CDR3 gives the full variable domain: DAGVTQSPTHLIKTRGQQVTLRCSPKSGHDTVSWYQQALGQGPQFIFQYYEEEERQRGNFPDRFSGHQFPNYSSELNVNALLLGDSALYLCASSLFATRHLTGEQYFGPGTRLTVT.

The chain combines TRBV2 with TRBJ2-1, with TRBD2 identical over 8 bases. In germline, CDR1 is SNHLY, CDR2 FYNNEI. After removal of 2 bases from V and 5 bases from J, the junction contained 11 bases not matched to a gene. The CDR3 sequence is 17 residues long. The CDR3 loop is CASSEPGGSGRDNEQFF. The CDR3 DNA sequence: TGTGCCAGCAGTGAACCGGGAGGGAGCGGGAGAGACAATGAGCAGTTCTTC.

This rearrangement joins TRBV7-8 to TRBJ2-5; D might be TRBD2 (7 bases). The CDR3 length is 16 residues. Germline CDR1 reads SGHVS; CDR2 reads FQNEAQ. The V end was cut by 7 bases, the J end by 5 bases, with 23 bases between. Here the CDR3 reads CASKSKGGRRFETQYF. For the CDR3, the DNA is TGTGCCAGCAAATCTAAGGGGGGGAGGAGGTTTGAGACCCAGTACTTC.

This chain connects TRBV23-1 to TRBJ1-1; D gene ambiguous. TRBV23-1 carries the ORF label, with uncertain function. Trimming took off 0 bases at V and 6 bases at J, with 5 bases between the two ends. The CDR3 has 12 residues. The CDR3 DNA is TGCGCCAGCAGTCAATCGATCCCTGAAGCTTTCTTT. It is translated as CASSQSIPEAFF.

Details on this clone: The sample has other DNA sequences that encode this CDR3 too. The chain employs TRBV6-5 and TRBJ1-4; a weak D match, TRBD1 (5 bases). The CDR3 spans 14 residues. Germline CDR1 reads MNHEY; CDR2 reads SVGAGI. V dropped 2 bases and J dropped 4 bases, with 8 bases sitting between them. The CDR3 reads CASSYLQGNEKLFF. The CDR3 coding sequence is TGTGCCAGCAGTTACCTCCAGGGTAATGAAAAACTGTTTTTT.

The chain combines TRBV18 with TRBJ2-5; D not certain. Germline CDR1 and CDR2: KGHSH and LQKENI. With 2 bases removed from V and 4 bases from J, the gap between germline ends came to 11 bases. This CDR3 is 14 amino acids long. The CDR3 bases are TGTGCCAGCTCACCAGGTGGGTGGCGAGAGACCCAGTACTTC. It yields the protein CASSPGGWRETQYF.

The rearrangement links TRBV29-1 to TRBJ2-3, with a weak D call TRBD2 (5 bases). Germline-derived CDR1 and CDR2 are SQVTM and ANQGSEA. CDR3 length: 11 amino acids. The V and J ends lost 6 bases and 6 bases respectively, with 10 bases between them. The CDR3 is CSVGIFDTQYF. The CDR3 nucleotides are TGCAGCGTCGGGATATTCGATACGCAGTATTTT.

This chain connects TRBV28 to TRBJ2-7, with D uncertain. The CDR3 is 13 residues long. V lost 8 bases to trimming and J lost 1 base, with 12 bases between them. Germline-derived CDR1 and CDR2 are MDHEN and SYDVKM. As DNA, the CDR3 is TGTGCCAGCCAGACTTCCCCTTCCTACGAGCAGTACTTC. This codes for CASQTSPSYEQYF. The full variable domain, its missing parts supplied by reference TRBV28 and TRBJ2-7, is DVKVTQSSRYLVKRTGEKVFLECVQDMDHENMFWYRQDPGLGLRLIYFSYDVKMKEKGDIPEGYSVSREKKERFSLILESASTNQTSMYLCASQTSPSYEQYFGPGTRLTVT.

The gene calls are TRBV7-9 and TRBJ2-7; D may be TRBD2 (6 bases). CDR3 size: 14 residues. Germline V gene sequence: CDR1 SEHNR, CDR2 FQNEAQ (reference sequence). The germline V and J ends were trimmed by 6 bases and 3 bases, with 15 bases remaining between them. CDR3 coding DNA: TGTGCCAGCAGACACGGGGGAGCCGGCTACGAGCAGTACTTC. It is translated as CASRHGGAGYEQYF.

The V and J genes are TRBV2 and TRBJ2-4; 12 positions agree with TRBD1. This CDR3 is 19 amino acids long. V lost 6 bases, J lost 1 base, and 13 bases stayed unmatched. CDR1 is SNHLY, CDR2 FYNNEI, per germline. The CDR3 nucleotides are TGTGCCAGCAGGGGGCCCGGGACAGGGGGCGGCCAGGCCAAAAACATTCAGTACTTC. It yields the protein CASRGPGTGGGQAKNIQYF.

J is TRBJ2-4 and V is TRBV28; 10 bases agree with TRBD2. V lost 2 bases to trimming and J lost 7 bases; unmatched junction nucleotides: 8. CDR3 length: 16 amino acids. Looked up from germline, CDR1 is MDHEN and CDR2 is SYDVKM. CDR3 loop: CASSLITSGIENIQYF. The CDR3 coding sequence is TGTGCCAGCAGTTTAATTACTAGCGGGATAGAGAACATTCAGTACTTC.

This clone was detected once. V is TRBV2 and J is TRBJ1-4; D might be TRBD1 (6 bases). V lost 3 bases to trimming and J lost 6 bases, with 11 bases between them. From germline, CDR1 is SNHLY and CDR2 FYNNEI. The CDR3 totals 14 residues. The CDR3 DNA reads TGTGCCAGCAGTGAGGGGGCAGGGTATGAAAAACTGTTTTTT. Its protein product is CASSEGAGYEKLFF.

This clone was seen a single time. The chain links TRBV7-2 to TRBJ2-3; a possible D gene is TRBD1 (6 bases). The germline gives CDR1 SGHTA, CDR2 FQGNSA. CDR3 length equals 15 residues. Trimming stripped 6 bases from V and 2 bases from J, with 15 bases between. The CDR3 loop is CASRNRVTTTDTQYF. In DNA form, the CDR3 reads TGTGCCAGCAGAAACAGGGTAACGACCACAGATACGCAGTATTTT.

The sample holds one count of this clone. This chain connects TRBV19 to TRBJ2-7; 7 bases are shared with TRBD1. Germline loops: CDR1 LNHDA, CDR2 SQIVND (reference sequence). The CDR3 consists of 14 residues. V shed 6 bases, J shed 1 base, and the junction held 6 bases outside the gene matches. The CDR3 DNA follows: TGTGCCAGTAGGGAGAGGGGGCCGTCCTACGAGCAGTACTTC. Translation: CASRERGPSYEQYF.

The chain is built from TRBV5-1 and TRBJ2-6; D could derive from TRBD1 or TRBD2 (5 bases each). Per the germline V gene, CDR1 is SGHRS and CDR2 is YFSETQ. The ends were cut back, 6 bases at V and 3 bases at J, with 7 bases in the middle. The CDR3 has 13 amino acids. The CDR3 DNA is TGCGCCAGCATGGGGGATGGGGCCAACGTCCTGACTTTC. This translates into CASMGDGANVLTF. The full variable domain, completed using reference TRBV5-1 and TRBJ2-6, is KAGVTQTPRYLIKTRGQQVTLSCSPISGHRSVSWYQQTPGQGLQFLFEYFSETQRNKGNFPGRFSGRQFSNSRSEMNVSTLELGDSALYLCASMGDGANVLTFGAGSRLTVL.

V usage is TRBV6-5 and J usage is TRBJ1-1, with D tentatively TRBD1 (5 bases). The CDR3 sequence is 12 residues long. The ends were cut back, 7 bases at V and 7 bases at J, with 13 bases in the middle. The germline V gene encodes CDR1 MNHEY and CDR2 SVGAGI. The CDR3 DNA is TGTGCCAGCACCTCCGACAGATATGAAGCTTTCTTT. It specifies CASTSDRYEAFF.

This chain uses TRBV28 with TRBJ1-2, with 8 bases matching TRBD1. The germline V gene encodes CDR1 MDHEN and CDR2 SYDVKM. CDR3 length equals 13 residues. Germline trimming cut 6 bases from V and 5 bases from J; bases unmatched to any gene: 5. This chain's CDR3 is CASRLGQEYGYTF. The CDR3 DNA reads as TGTGCCAGCAGACTGGGACAGGAGTATGGCTACACCTTC.

The chain combines TRBV5-6 with TRBJ2-1; tentative D call: TRBD2 (5 bases). V was trimmed by 4 bases and J by 7 bases, leaving 12 bases between them. The CDR3 is 13 amino acids. The germline CDR1 and CDR2 sequences are SGHDT and YYEEEE. The CDR3: CASSPDSSNEQFF. Written as DNA, the CDR3 is TGTGCCAGCAGCCCGGACTCTAGTAATGAGCAGTTCTTC.